The 23 T cell receptor beta chains below all came from one sample that was sequenced in a study of T cells in Graves' hyperthyroidism and ophthalmopathy. Researchers took RNA transcripts and amplified the TCR beta CDR3 regions from them. A first-round RT-PCR of the TCR CDR3 used the HTBI primer set. TCRdb re-called the multiplex PCR reads through MiXCR, storing one row per CDR3 protein. Of some 400,000 distinct CDR3 sequences in the sample, 19% are singletons; the top ten hold approximately 4%. Sequenced sample: blood. Receptors originate from a woman under 30 with Graves' hyperthyroidism.

V and J are TRBV7-9 and TRBJ2-1; D remains unclear. Germline lookup yields CDR1 SEHNR and CDR2 FQNEAQ (reference sequence). The CDR3 has 11 residues. V shed 4 bases and J shed 7 bases, with 5 bases lying between them. CDR3 DNA sequence: TGTGCCAGCAGCTGCGCAAATGAGCAGTTCTTC. Protein sequence: CASSCANEQFF.

The sample holds many counts of this clonotype. The chain joins TRBV24-1 to TRBJ1-5, with 7 bases matching TRBD1. The V gene's germline CDR1 is KGHDR and CDR2 SFDVKD. The CDR3 sequence is 17 residues long. V lost 4 bases to trimming and J lost 0 bases; unmatched junction nucleotides: 8. The CDR3 loop reads CATSDTGTDYSNQPQHF. The CDR3, as DNA: TGTGCCACCAGTGACACCGGGACAGATTATAGCAATCAGCCCCAGCATTTT.

This clonotype was seen at least ten times. The rearrangement uses TRBV30 and TRBJ2-7, with D possibly being TRBD1 or TRBD2 (5 bases each). The CDR3 consists of 13 residues. CDR1 and CDR2 from the germline V gene are GTSNPN and SVGIG (reference sequence). The V end was cut by 2 bases, the J end by 2 bases, with 10 bases between. The CDR3 region has the DNA TGTGCCTGGAGTCTACGGGACGCCTACGAGCAGTACTTC. It is translated as CAWSLRDAYEQYF.

This clonotype was seen many times. The V call is TRBV28, the J call TRBJ2-2; D not certain. There are 13 residues in the CDR3. Germline V gene data show CDR1 as MDHEN and CDR2 as SYDVKM. The V and J ends lost 5 bases and 2 bases respectively, with 6 bases between them. The DNA for the CDR3 is TGTGCCAGCAGTCAACTCAACACCGGGGAGCTGTTTTTT. Residues: CASSQLNTGELFF.

This clonotype has at least ten counts. The chain is built from TRBV7-6 and TRBJ2-7, with D perhaps matching TRBD1 (6 bases). Looked up from germline, CDR1 is SGHVS and CDR2 is FNYEAQ. The CDR3 runs to 15 residues. V was clipped by 5 bases and J by 1 base, with 15 bases between them. The CDR3 nucleotides read TGTGCCAGCAGCGCTCAGGGGTCCTTTTCCTACGAGCAGTACTTC. Its protein is CASSAQGSFSYEQYF. The complete variable domain, with remaining parts taken from reference TRBV7-6 and TRBJ2-7, reads GAGVSQSPRYKVTKRGQDVALRCDPISGHVSLYWYRQALGQGPEFLTYFNYEAQQDKSGLPNDRFSAERPEGSISTLTIQRTEQRDSAMYRCASSAQGSFSYEQYFGPGTRLTVT.

In this sample, this clonotype turned up a few times. This chain connects TRBV18 to TRBJ2-7; either TRBD1 or TRBD2 may fit D (5 bases each). There are 14 residues in the CDR3. V lost 2 bases to trimming and J lost 5 bases, with 13 bases between them. Germline V CDR1 and CDR2: KGHSH, LQKENI. In nucleotides, the CDR3 is TGTGCCAGCTCACCATTGGGGGTTCAGGACGAGCAGTACTTC. Its protein is CASSPLGVQDEQYF.

This clonotype was recorded a few times. The V gene is TRBV9, the J gene TRBJ1-5; possibly TRBD1 for D (5 bases). The CDR3 is 15 residues long. V was cut by 0 bases and J by 4 bases, with 11 bases left in between. CDR1 and CDR2 from the germline V gene are SGDLS and YYNGEE. The CDR3, as DNA: TGTGCCAGCAGCGTAGAGGCAGGGCTGAATCAGCCCCAGCATTTT. This encodes CASSVEAGLNQPQHF.

This clonotype occurred many times. The CDR3: CSAQDSLGDRGYTF. The CDR3 region has the DNA TGCAGTGCCCAAGACAGCCTTGGTGATCGTGGCTACACCTTC. This chain links TRBV20-1 with TRBJ1-2, with D perhaps TRBD1 (5 bases). V shed 6 bases and J shed 7 bases, with 21 bases lying between them. The germline V gene encodes CDR1 DFQATT and CDR2 SNEGSKA (reference sequence). CDR3 length: 14 residues.

This clonotype occurred many times. This chain joins TRBV27 and TRBJ1-2, with a possible D match to TRBD1 (5 bases). The CDR3 covers 17 residues. The V end lost 9 bases, the J end lost 2 bases, and 25 bases lay between the germline ends. The germline gives CDR1 MNHEY, CDR2 SMNVEV (reference sequence). DNA of the CDR3: TGTGCCAGTAAAGCAGTGCGGGGGAGTTTTACCAACTATGGCTACACCTTC. It translates to CASKAVRGSFTNYGYTF.

The CDR3 DNA is TGTGCCAGCCCAGGGCTTGAGGGGTCCTACGAGCAGTACTTC. Amino acids: CASPGLEGSYEQYF. The V and J genes are TRBV2 and TRBJ2-7, with D perhaps being TRBD1 or TRBD2 (5 bases each). Germline CDR1 SNHLY, CDR2 FYNNEI. The CDR3 runs to 14 residues. Trimming cost V 8 bases and J 1 base, with 15 bases left between them. Full variable domain (remainder filled in from reference TRBV2 and TRBJ2-7): EPEVTQTPSHQVTQMGQEVILRCVPISNHLYFYWYRQILGQKVEFLVSFYNNEISEKSEIFDDQFSVERPDGSNFTLKIRSTKLEDSAMYFCASPGLEGSYEQYFGPGTRLTVT.

This clonotype was observed a few times. One base away lies a much larger clone, so this may be a sequencing read error. The chain carries TRBV20-1 and TRBJ2-5; D uncertain. V was shortened by 8 bases and J by 0 bases, with 16 bases between the two germline ends. Germline assignment: CDR1 DFQATT and CDR2 SNEGSKA (reference sequence). This CDR3 spans 14 amino acids. CDR3 loop: CSFRLIDDQETQYF. The CDR3, as DNA: TGCAGTTTCCGACTGATCGACGACCAAGAGACCCAGTACTTC.

This clonotype was detected many times. The chain employs TRBV29-1 and TRBJ2-2; the match to TRBD1 covers 10 bases. The CDR3 runs 14 residues. CDR1 is SQVTM, CDR2 ANQGSEA, per germline. The V and J ends lost 7 bases and 0 bases, in that order; junction bases with no gene match: 2. The DNA for the CDR3 is TGCAGCGGTGGACAGGGGGCGAACACCGGGGAGCTGTTTTTT. This translates into CSGGQGANTGELFF.

Remarks on this clonotype: Compared with germline, one end of the junction differs, possibly owing to a read error. The rearrangement uses TRBV20-1 and TRBJ2-7; D unresolved. Germline V CDR1 and CDR2: DFQATT, SNEGSKA (reference sequence). This CDR3 has 12 residues. The CDR3 DNA follows: TGCAGTGCTTCGGCTCATACCTACGAACAGTGCTTC. Translated, it gives CSASAHTYEQCF.

This clonotype was counted a few times. The V call is TRBV3-1, the J call TRBJ2-7; D is perhaps TRBD1 (5 bases). This CDR3 spans 15 amino acids. The V end lost 1 base, the J end lost 3 bases, and 13 bases lay between the germline ends. Germline-derived CDR1 and CDR2 are LGHDT and YNNKEL (reference sequence). CDR3 DNA: TGTGCCAGCAGCCAAGGATACAGGAGTTACTACGAGCAGTACTTC. Its translation: CASSQGYRSYYEQYF.

CDR3 DNA sequence: TGTGCCAGCAGCCCGGCGGGGGGCCGGAGGACAGGGCTAAACACCATATATTTT. It codes for CASSPAGGRRTGLNTIYF. This chain connects TRBV5-6 to TRBJ1-3; 8 bases fit TRBD1. From germline, CDR1 is SGHDT and CDR2 YYEEEE. The V segment lost 4 bases and the J segment 6 bases; nucleotides outside the gene matches: 18. The CDR3 is 18 residues long.

This clonotype was seen many times. The rearrangement uses TRBV6-5 and TRBJ1-2; 8 bases line up with TRBD1. The V gene's germline CDR1 is MNHEY and CDR2 SVGAGI. Germline trimming cut 5 bases from V and 7 bases from J; bases unmatched to any gene: 9. This CDR3 spans 14 amino acids. CDR3 region: CASSTPTGESGYTF. The CDR3 coding sequence is TGTGCCAGCAGTACTCCGACAGGGGAGAGTGGCTACACCTTC.

This clonotype was seen ten or more times. CDR3: CASSPERASFGTQYF. DNA for the CDR3: TGTGCCAGCTCACCGGAAAGGGCTAGCTTTGGGACCCAGTACTTC. The V call is TRBV18, the J call TRBJ2-5, with a possible D match to TRBD2 (5 bases). The V gene's germline CDR1 is KGHSH and CDR2 LQKENI. V was trimmed by 3 bases and J by 7 bases, leaving 18 bases between them. This CDR3 contains 15 residues.

This clonotype was seen repeatedly, ten times or more. This chain uses TRBV19 with TRBJ2-4; 9 nucleotides match TRBD1. There are 14 residues in the CDR3. Germline loops: CDR1 LNHDA, CDR2 SQIVND (reference sequence). The ends lost 0 bases at V and 9 bases at J; junction bases unmatched: 3. CDR3 in amino acids: CASSIEGTGSIQYF. In nucleotides, the CDR3 is TGTGCCAGTAGTATAGAGGGGACAGGGAGCATTCAGTACTTC. The full variable domain, completed using reference TRBV19 and TRBJ2-4, is DGGITQSPKYLFRKEGQNVTLSCEQNLNHDAMYWYRQDPGQGLRLIYYSQIVNDFQKGDIAEGYSVSREKKESFPLTVTSAQKNPTAFYLCASSIEGTGSIQYFGAGTRLSVL.

The table lists this clonotype with many counts. The chain recombines TRBV3-1 with TRBJ1-1; 8 bases are a match to TRBD1. From germline, CDR1 is LGHDT and CDR2 YNNKEL (reference sequence). Trimming took 3 bases from V and 4 from J; bases not matched to a gene: 4. This CDR3 is built from 14 residues. CDR3 region: CASSHPRGPTEAFF. In DNA form, the CDR3 reads TGTGCCAGCAGCCACCCCAGGGGGCCCACTGAAGCTTTCTTT.

This clonotype was counted at least ten times. Compared with germline, one end of the junction differs, possibly owing to a read error. The gene calls are TRBV28 and TRBJ1-2; D is unresolved. From germline, CDR1 is MDHEN and CDR2 SYDVKM. The CDR3 runs 13 residues. The CDR3 spells CASKLGSYYGCTF. The DNA of the CDR3 is TGTGCCAGCAAATTAGGGTCCTACTATGGCTGCACCTTC.

This clonotype appeared many times. V gene TRBV11-2 combines with J gene TRBJ1-5, with unresolved D. Looked up from germline, CDR1 is SGHAT and CDR2 is FQNNGV. V was shortened by 4 bases and J by 5 bases, with 9 bases between the two germline ends. The CDR3 has 13 residues. CDR3 sequence: CASSWRGDQPQHF. CDR3 nucleotide sequence: TGTGCCAGCAGCTGGCGCGGAGATCAGCCCCAGCATTTT.

This clonotype occurred a few times. A clone one base away is much larger, so this may be a read error. V and J are TRBV7-9 and TRBJ1-2, with unresolved D. The CDR3 spans 14 residues. The V gene's germline CDR1 is SEHNR and CDR2 FQNEAQ (reference sequence). The V and J ends lost 1 base and 7 bases respectively, with 13 bases between them. The CDR3 loop reads CASSLGGPSCGYTF. In DNA, the CDR3 is TGTGCCAGCAGCTTAGGTGGGCCGTCCTGTGGCTACACCTTC.

The chain couples TRBV7-9 to TRBJ2-7; perhaps TRBD2 as D (6 bases). Trimming left V 4 bases short and J 7 bases short, with 17 bases between. Germline loops: CDR1 SEHNR, CDR2 FQNEAQ (reference sequence). This CDR3 is built from 14 residues. CDR3 sequence reads: CASSYRGGDGEQYF. In DNA, the CDR3 is TGTGCCAGCAGCTACCGAGGAGGGGATGGGGAGCAGTACTTC. The full variable domain, with the rest looked up from reference TRBV7-9 and TRBJ2-7, is DTGVSQNPRHKITKRGQNVTFRCDPISEHNRLYWYRQTLGQGPEFLTYFQNEAQLEKSRLLSDRFSAERPKGSFSTLEIQRTEQGDSAMYLCASSYRGGDGEQYFGPGTRLTVT.